This T cell receptor (beta chain) was identified in a study of vaccination effects on CD4 cells after COVID-19. Antigen-specific CD4+ T cell clonotypes were called by their expansion after viral peptide-pool culture in ViraFEST. Cells that had been cultured for approximately eleven days were the source of isolated CD4+ T cells. The CDR3 is 13 residues long. The germline CDR1 and CDR2 sequences are MGHDK and SYGVNS. After removal of 6 bases from V and 1 base from J, the junction contained 1 base not matched to a gene. Comments on this clone: Its antigen is currently unknown.

General observations from the study: Long after vaccination, the clones induced by infection and by vaccine shrank markedly in size.

The method was immunoSEQ multiplex PCR; TCRdb's version includes in-frame clones alone and lacks a portion of them. The sample has about 31,000 clones, roughly two thirds seen once. This TCR came from a human donor who received a COVID-19 vaccine. This specimen was CD4+ T cells from PBMCs cultured with HCoV-229E spike peptides, taken before COVID-19 vaccination. The chain recombines TRBV25-1 with TRBJ1-1; 8 bases map to TRBD1. The CDR3 is CASRDRGNTEAFF. The CDR3 DNA is TGTGCCAGCAGAGACAGGGGGAACACTGAAGCTTTCTTT.